Below, 14 T cell receptor beta chains from the same sample are listed, as sequenced in a study of blood T cells in healthy people across ages. PCR was performed a second time for roughly 6 to 12 cycles using a sample-barcoded 5' primer and a J-beta primer mix. TCRdb reprocessed the 5' RACE reads via MiXCR and lists one record per CDR3 protein. The data contain some 1,500,000 distinct CDR3 sequences, 40% to 45% of them singletons. The sequenced material came from blood. Receptors originate from a woman aged 18-29 years in good health.

The chain couples TRBV7-9 to TRBJ1-5; the D is unclear. This CDR3 spans 16 amino acids. Trimming stripped 1 base from V and 4 bases from J, with 14 bases between. Germline V gene lookup returns CDR1 SEHNR and CDR2 FQNEAQ (reference sequence). The CDR3 DNA is TGTGCCAGCAGCTTAGACGGCAGGCCGGGGAATCAGCCCCAGCATTTT. Its translation: CASSLDGRPGNQPQHF.

The chain carries TRBV4-3 and TRBJ2-3; 9 bases agree with TRBD1. The V segment lost 6 bases and the J segment 1 base; nucleotides outside the gene matches: 5. Germline V CDR1 and CDR2: LGHNA, YSLEER. This CDR3 is 15 amino acids long. The CDR3 DNA reads TGCGCCAGCAGTAACAGGGGGCAGGGCACAGATACGCAGTATTTT. Amino acid sequence: CASSNRGQGTDTQYF.

This chain connects TRBV20-1 to TRBJ1-5, with D uncertain. CDR1 is DFQATT and CDR2 is SNEGSKA in the germline V gene (reference sequence). This CDR3 region has 15 residues. Trimming took 6 bases from V and 0 from J, leaving 15 bases between them. CDR3 loop: CSAPRPHYSNQPQHF. Written as DNA, the CDR3 is TGCAGTGCCCCCCGGCCCCATTATAGCAATCAGCCCCAGCATTTT.

This clonotype turned up a few times. This rearrangement joins TRBV12-3 or TRBV12-4 to TRBJ1-1; no firm D call. The V end was cut by 8 bases, the J end by 1 base, with 11 bases between. The CDR3 is made up of 13 amino acids. The CDR3 protein is CASFGFTNTEAFF. Here the CDR3 DNA reads TGTGCCAGCTTCGGCTTCACGAACACTGAAGCTTTCTTT.

About this clonotype: A read error may produce the germline difference seen at one junction end. This chain uses TRBV6-2 or TRBV6-3 with TRBJ2-7; D may be TRBD2 (6 bases). The CDR3 spans 12 residues. Germline loops: CDR1 MNHEY, CDR2 SVGEGT. Here the CDR3 DNA reads TGTTCCAGCAGCCCGGGACTCCTCGAGCAGTACTTC. It yields the protein CSSSPGLLEQYF.

As concerns this clonotype: The germline gene is not matched at one end of the junction; a read error may be the cause. This chain connects TRBV20-1 to TRBJ1-6; a possible D gene is TRBD1 (6 bases). This CDR3 is built from 16 residues. Germline CDR1 is DFQATT and CDR2 is SNEGSKA (reference sequence). DNA for the CDR3: TGCAGTGCTAGATGGAAGGGGGTTTTGGATAATTCACTCCTCCACTTT. Translation: CSARWKGVLDNSLLHF.

This clonotype has just a few counts. The rearrangement links TRBV6-6 to TRBJ1-1; tentatively, D is TRBD1 (6 bases). V lost 6 bases, J lost 1 base, and 18 bases lay in between. The CDR3 runs to 16 residues. Per germline, CDR1 MNHNY and CDR2 SVGAGI (reference sequence). The DNA for the CDR3 is TGTGCCAGCAGCGGTCCGAGGGGGGCGGCGAACACTGAAGCTTTCTTT. Amino acid sequence: CASSGPRGAANTEAFF.

V gene TRBV7-9 combines with J gene TRBJ2-1; maybe TRBD2 (5 bases). The CDR3 has 13 residues. CDR1 and CDR2 from the germline V gene are SEHNR and FQNEAQ (reference sequence). V lost 1 base, J lost 10 bases, and 11 bases lay in between. Here the CDR3 reads CASSLGGLKEQFF. Here the CDR3 DNA reads TGTGCCAGCAGCTTAGGTGGACTCAAGGAGCAGTTCTTC.

As for this clonotype: Sequence at one end of the junction differs from germline and may be a read error. This chain uses TRBV12-3 or TRBV12-4 with TRBJ2-1, with 7 bases matching TRBD2. CDR3 length equals 15 residues. CDR3 residues: CASSLRGTTYNEQLF. The CDR3 coding sequence is TGTGCCAGCAGTTTACGGGGGACTACCTACAATGAGCAGTTATTC.

The V gene is TRBV20-1, the J gene TRBJ1-6, with D perhaps matching TRBD1 (5 bases). Germline V lookup: CDR1 DFQATT, CDR2 SNEGSKA (reference sequence). Trimming removed 5 bases at V and 6 bases at J, with 17 bases between. The CDR3 is 15 amino acids. The CDR3 sequence: CSAGRGDYGNSPLHF. The DNA of the CDR3 is TGCAGTGCTGGAAGGGGTGATTACGGTAATTCACCCCTCCACTTT.

This chain joins TRBV7-9 and TRBJ1-5, with D perhaps matching TRBD1 (6 bases). The CDR3 extends over 17 amino acids. Germline CDR1 and CDR2: SEHNR and FQNEAQ (reference sequence). The V end lost 4 bases, the J end lost 7 bases, and 23 bases lay between the germline ends. CDR3 region: CASSSTGFEVPGQPQHF. CDR3 DNA: TGTGCCAGCAGCTCTACAGGGTTCGAGGTACCCGGGCAGCCCCAGCATTTT.

This clonotype was observed a few times. J is TRBJ2-3 and V is TRBV20-1; 9 bases match TRBD2. Germline V gene sequence: CDR1 DFQATT, CDR2 SNEGSKA (reference sequence). This CDR3 spans 15 amino acids. Germline trimming cut 5 bases from V and 6 bases from J; bases unmatched to any gene: 12. The CDR3: CSAEDRGTSRDTQYF. DNA of the CDR3: TGCAGTGCTGAAGACCGCGGGACTAGCCGGGATACGCAGTATTTT.

The chain is built from TRBV5-1 and TRBJ2-4, with TRBD1 matching over 8 bases. Gene TRBJ2-7 matches the end of the DNA better, so the J call may be wrong. Germline V gene sequence: CDR1 SGHRS, CDR2 YFSETQ. The CDR3 totals 16 residues. The CDR3 DNA reads as TGCGCCAGCAGCTTGGGGACAGGGTTTACTTCCTACGAGCAGTACTTC. Its translation is CASSLGTGFTSYEQYF.

The V call is TRBV7-2, the J call TRBJ1-1; TRBD1 aligns across 9 bases. Germline CDR1 reads SGHTA; CDR2 reads FQGNSA. The CDR3 is 16 residues long. After removal of 6 bases from V and 5 bases from J, the junction contained 13 bases not matched to a gene. The CDR3 DNA follows: TGTGCCAGCAGACAAAACGACAGGGGGTCGGGTACTGAAGCTTTCTTT. Translation: CASRQNDRGSGTEAFF.